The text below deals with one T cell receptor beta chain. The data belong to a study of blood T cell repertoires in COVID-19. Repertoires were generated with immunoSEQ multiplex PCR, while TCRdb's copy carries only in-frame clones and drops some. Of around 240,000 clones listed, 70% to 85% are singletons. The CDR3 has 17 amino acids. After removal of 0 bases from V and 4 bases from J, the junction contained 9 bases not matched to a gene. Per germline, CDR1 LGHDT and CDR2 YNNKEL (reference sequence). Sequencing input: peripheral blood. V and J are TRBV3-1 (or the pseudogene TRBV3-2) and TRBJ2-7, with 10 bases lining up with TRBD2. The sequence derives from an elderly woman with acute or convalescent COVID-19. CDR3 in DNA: TGTGCCAGCAGCCAAGAGATACTAGCGGGAATTTCATACGAGCAGTACTTC. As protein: CASSQEILAGISYEQYF.